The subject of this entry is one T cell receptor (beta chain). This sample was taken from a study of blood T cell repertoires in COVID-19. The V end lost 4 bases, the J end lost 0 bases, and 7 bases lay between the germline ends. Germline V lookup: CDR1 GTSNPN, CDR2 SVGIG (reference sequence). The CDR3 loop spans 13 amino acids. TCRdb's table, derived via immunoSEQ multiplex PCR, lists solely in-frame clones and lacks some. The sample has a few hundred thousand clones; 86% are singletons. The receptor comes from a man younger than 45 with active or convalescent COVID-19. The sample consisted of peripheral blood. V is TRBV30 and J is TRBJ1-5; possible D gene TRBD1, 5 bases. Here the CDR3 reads CAWNGGSNQPQHF. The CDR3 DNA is TGTGCCTGGAACGGGGGTAGCAATCAGCCCCAGCATTTT.